This T cell receptor (beta chain) appears in the sequencing data of a study of T cells and Merkel cell carcinoma outcomes. Turning to this clone: The target antigen is unknown.

Repertoires were generated with immunoSEQ multiplex PCR, while TCRdb's copy carries only in-frame clones and drops some. The sample holds about 15,000 clones, 75% to 85% seen once. Study-level findings and limits: Repertoire plus T-cell density reportedly predicted Merkel cell carcinoma outcomes.

V was cut by 3 bases and J by 0 bases, with 9 bases left in between. The CDR3 sequence is 14 residues long. CDR1 and CDR2 (germline): LGHNA, YNFKEQ. Sequenced sample: tumor tissue from Merkel cell carcinoma. This chain joins TRBV4-2 and TRBJ2-7; tentative D call: TRBD2 (6 bases). The clonotype originates from a human donor with Merkel cell carcinoma. The CDR3 region is CASSQDGSSYEQYF. The CDR3 DNA is TGTGCCAGCAGCCAGGACGGGAGCTCCTACGAGCAGTACTTC.